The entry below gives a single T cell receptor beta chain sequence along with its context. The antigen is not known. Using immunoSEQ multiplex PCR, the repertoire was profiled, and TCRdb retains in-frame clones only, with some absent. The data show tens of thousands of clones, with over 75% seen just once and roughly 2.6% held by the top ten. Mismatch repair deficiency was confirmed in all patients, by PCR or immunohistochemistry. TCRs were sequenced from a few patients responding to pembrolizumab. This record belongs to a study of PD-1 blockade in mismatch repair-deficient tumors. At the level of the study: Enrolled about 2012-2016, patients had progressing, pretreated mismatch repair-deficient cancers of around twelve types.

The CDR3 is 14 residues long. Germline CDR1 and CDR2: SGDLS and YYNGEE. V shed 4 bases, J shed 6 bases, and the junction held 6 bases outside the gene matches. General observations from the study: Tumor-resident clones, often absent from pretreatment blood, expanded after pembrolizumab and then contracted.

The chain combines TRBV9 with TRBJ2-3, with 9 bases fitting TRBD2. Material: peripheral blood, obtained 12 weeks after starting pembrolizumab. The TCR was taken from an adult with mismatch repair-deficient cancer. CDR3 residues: CASSLSGSKDTQYF. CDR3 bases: TGTGCCAGCAGCCTTAGCGGGAGTAAGGATACGCAGTATTTT. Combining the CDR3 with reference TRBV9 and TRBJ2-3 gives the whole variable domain DSGVTQTPKHLITATGQRVTLRCSPRSGDLSVYWYQQSLDQGLQFLIQYYNGEERAKGNILERFSAQQFPDLHSELNLSSLELGDSALYFCASSLSGSKDTQYFGPGTRLTVL.